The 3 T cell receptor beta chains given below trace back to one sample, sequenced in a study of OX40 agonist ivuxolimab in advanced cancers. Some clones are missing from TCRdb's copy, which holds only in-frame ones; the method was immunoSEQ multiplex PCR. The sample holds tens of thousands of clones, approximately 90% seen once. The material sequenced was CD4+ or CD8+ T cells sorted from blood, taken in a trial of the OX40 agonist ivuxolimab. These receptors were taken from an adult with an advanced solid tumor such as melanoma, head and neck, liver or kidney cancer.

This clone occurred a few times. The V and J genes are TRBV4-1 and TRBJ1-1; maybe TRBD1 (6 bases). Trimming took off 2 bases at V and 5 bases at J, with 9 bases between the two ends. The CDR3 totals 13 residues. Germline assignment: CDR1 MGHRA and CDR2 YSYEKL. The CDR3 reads CASSQQGSTEAFF. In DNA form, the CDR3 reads TGCGCCAGCAGCCAACAGGGGTCGACTGAAGCTTTCTTT.

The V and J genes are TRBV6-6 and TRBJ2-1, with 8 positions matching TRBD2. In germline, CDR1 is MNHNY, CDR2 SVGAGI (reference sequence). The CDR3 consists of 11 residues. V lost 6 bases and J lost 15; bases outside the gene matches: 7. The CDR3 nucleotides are TGTGCCAGCAGAAAGGGACTAGGGTGGTTCTTC. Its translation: CASRKGLGWFF.

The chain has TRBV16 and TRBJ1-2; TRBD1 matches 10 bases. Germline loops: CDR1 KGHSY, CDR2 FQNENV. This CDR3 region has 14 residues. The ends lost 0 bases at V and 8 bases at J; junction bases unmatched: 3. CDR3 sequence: CASSQSGQGSGYTF. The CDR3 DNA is TGTGCCAGCAGCCAATCGGGACAGGGGAGCGGCTACACCTTC. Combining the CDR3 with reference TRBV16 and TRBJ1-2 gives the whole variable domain GEEVAQTPKHLVRGEGQKAKLYCAPIKGHSYVFWYQQVLKNEFKFLISFQNENVFDETGMPKERFSAKCLPNSPCSLEIQATKLEDSAVYFCASSQSGQGSGYTFGSGTRLTVV.